The subject of this entry is one T cell receptor beta chain. The sample is drawn from a study of blood T cell repertoires in COVID-19. Using immunoSEQ multiplex PCR, the repertoire was profiled, and TCRdb retains in-frame clones only, with some absent. The sample yields 70,000 or so clones, approximately 90% seen once. Trimming shortened V by 3 bases and J by 4 bases, and 19 bases separated the two germline ends. CDR1 and CDR2 from the germline V gene are MNHEY and SVGEGT. The CDR3 has 16 amino acids. The V and J genes are TRBV6-2 or TRBV6-3 and TRBJ2-7; D might be TRBD2 (6 bases). Sequenced sample: peripheral blood. This TCR came from a man between 65 and 80 years old with active or convalescent COVID-19. This CDR3 reads CASSYKRASVLYEQYF. DNA for the CDR3: TGTGCCAGCAGTTATAAGCGGGCCAGTGTCCTATACGAGCAGTACTTC.